The 18 T cell receptor beta chains reported below all come from one sample, sequenced in a study of cytomegalovirus exposure and HLA in healthy donors. Use of 60 Vbeta and 13 Jbeta primers characterized the PCR. Assay used: immunoSEQ multiplex PCR; TCRdb lists only in-frame clones, some missing. The sample lists 200,000 to 250,000 clones, approximately 88% seen once, with 0.71% in the top ten. The specimen sequenced was PBMCs. Receptors originate from a boy aged 2 to 9 in good health and CMV-seronegative.

The J gene is TRBJ2-7, the V gene TRBV27; TRBD1 matches at 9 bases. The length of the CDR3 is 14 residues. V dropped 5 bases and J dropped 6; count of bases not matched to a gene: 8. The germline V gene encodes CDR1 MNHEY and CDR2 SMNVEV (reference sequence). The CDR3: CASSRGGQGGEQYF. CDR3 coding DNA: TGTGCCAGCAGTAGGGGGGGACAGGGAGGCGAGCAGTACTTC.

The chain links TRBV10-2 to TRBJ1-1, with 7 bases aligning to TRBD1. This CDR3 has 13 residues. The germline CDR1 and CDR2 sequences are WSHSY and SAAADI. The V and J ends lost 11 bases and 5 bases, in that order; junction bases with no gene match: 11. The CDR3 sequence is CASLQTGNTEAFF. The CDR3 bases are TGCGCCTCCCTCCAGACAGGGAATACTGAAGCTTTCTTT.

This clone was counted once. The chain employs TRBV14 and TRBJ2-1; unclear D gene. V gave up 1 base and J gave up 0 bases, with 7 bases separating them. Germline loops: CDR1 SGHDN, CDR2 FVKESK. The CDR3 loop spans 15 amino acids. CDR3 amino acids: CASSQGADSYNEQFF. The CDR3 DNA reads TGTGCCAGCAGCCAAGGGGCAGACTCCTACAATGAGCAGTTCTTC.

This chain joins TRBV7-9 and TRBJ1-2; TRBD1 might be the D (6 bases). CDR3 length: 13 residues. The germline V gene has CDR1 SEHNR and CDR2 FQNEAQ (reference sequence). V dropped 1 base and J dropped 6 bases, with 9 bases sitting between them. CDR3 sequence reads: CASSLGRGNGYTF. The CDR3 DNA is TGTGCCAGCAGCTTAGGCAGGGGAAATGGCTACACCTTC.

This clone came up a few times. The V and J genes are TRBV25-1 and TRBJ2-1; D is perhaps TRBD1 (6 bases). Trimming stripped 5 bases from V and 4 bases from J, with 9 bases between. This CDR3 comprises 13 residues. Germline lookup yields CDR1 MGHDK and CDR2 SYGVNS. The CDR3 nucleotides read TGTGCCAGCAGTCTGGGGGCGTACAATGAGCAGTTCTTC. Protein: CASSLGAYNEQFF.

The V gene is TRBV5-8, the J gene TRBJ2-7; 8 bases line up with TRBD2. Germline-derived CDR1 and CDR2 are SGHTS and YDEGEE. Trimming took 1 base from V and 5 from J; bases not matched to a gene: 14. This CDR3 is built from 17 residues. This chain's CDR3 is CASSLTGLGLESHEQYF. The CDR3 DNA reads TGTGCCAGCAGCTTGACGGGGTTGGGACTAGAGAGTCACGAGCAGTACTTC. Based on the CDR3 plus reference TRBV5-8 and TRBJ2-7, the full variable domain is EAGVTQSPTHLIKTRGQQATLRCSPISGHTSVYWYQQALGLGLQFLLWYDEGEERNRGNFPPRFSGRQFPNYSSELNVNALELEDSALYLCASSLTGLGLESHEQYFGPGTRLTVT.

The chain combines TRBV6-5 with TRBJ1-2, with TRBD1 matching over 8 bases. Germline CDR1 and CDR2: MNHEY and SVGAGI. The CDR3 is 15 amino acids. V lost 0 bases and J lost 4; bases outside the gene matches: 4. CDR3 DNA sequence: TGTGCCAGCAGTTACTCCCGCGGGACAGGCTATGGCTACACCTTC. This sequence encodes CASSYSRGTGYGYTF.

The chain carries TRBV7-3 and TRBJ2-1, with 10 bases identical to TRBD2. The CDR3 runs 16 residues. The V gene's germline CDR1 is SGHTA and CDR2 FQGTGA. V lost 0 bases, J lost 7 bases, and 6 bases stayed unmatched. CDR3 amino acids: CASSLTPASGGNEQFF. In DNA form, the CDR3 reads TGTGCCAGCAGCTTAACGCCGGCTAGCGGGGGTAATGAGCAGTTCTTC.

The rearrangement joins TRBV2 to TRBJ2-3, with unresolved D. The CDR3 extends over 12 amino acids. Trimming removed 2 bases from V and 7 bases from J, with 7 bases in between. Germline V gives CDR1 SNHLY, CDR2 FYNNEI. CDR3 sequence (DNA): TGTGCCAGCAGTGAAAGCTTAAATACGCAGTATTTT. It codes for CASSESLNTQYF.

The rearrangement joins TRBV19 to TRBJ2-3; D gene unclear. Germline V CDR1 and CDR2: LNHDA, SQIVND (reference sequence). The CDR3 has 10 amino acids. V was pared by 8 bases and J by 6 bases, with 6 bases between. In nucleotides, the CDR3 is TGTGCCAGTGGGCAGGATACGCAGTATTTT. This sequence encodes CASGQDTQYF.

This rearrangement joins TRBV30 to TRBJ2-1, with 10 bases identical to TRBD2. The J segment lost 9 bases and the V segment lost 1 base, leaving 15 bases of the junction unmatched. From germline, CDR1 is GTSNPN and CDR2 SVGIG (reference sequence). The CDR3 length is 17 residues. In nucleotides, the CDR3 is TGTGCCTGGAGTGCACAAATCCTAGCGGGAGATCCGGGTGAGCAGTTCTTC. Translating it yields CAWSAQILAGDPGEQFF.

The J gene is TRBJ2-1, the V gene TRBV30; possible D gene TRBD1, 5 bases. CDR3 length: 11 amino acids. From germline, CDR1 is GTSNPN and CDR2 SVGIG (reference sequence). This CDR3 reads CASGRANEQFF. The CDR3 DNA reads as TGTGCGTCGGGCAGGGCCAATGAGCAGTTCTTC.

CDR3 residues: CASSSTSVLVTDTQYF. The CDR3 bases are TGTGCCAGCAGTTCCACTAGCGTACTAGTTACAGATACGCAGTATTTT. The genes are TRBV28 and TRBJ2-3; 7 bases match TRBD2. This CDR3 region has 16 residues. Trimming took 4 bases from V and 3 from J; bases not matched to a gene: 10. CDR1 MDHEN and CDR2 SYDVKM come from the germline V gene.

This clone showed up just a few times. J is TRBJ1-2 and V is TRBV5-6, with 7 bases identical to TRBD1. V trimming: 0 bases; J trimming: 4 bases; junction bases outside the gene matches: 0. This CDR3 is 13 amino acids long. The germline gives CDR1 SGHDT, CDR2 YYEEEE. CDR3 bases: TGTGCCAGCAGCTTGGAGGGGGCCTATGGCTACACCTTC. It translates to CASSLEGAYGYTF.

J is TRBJ1-4 and V is TRBV15, with no clear D. Trimming took off 0 bases at V and 10 bases at J, with 18 bases between the two ends. CDR1 is LNHNV and CDR2 is YYDKDF in the germline V gene (reference sequence). CDR3 length: 16 residues. CDR3 DNA: TGTGCCACCAGCAGAGATGGTTTAGAGGGTTGGGGAAAACTGTTTTTT. Amino acid sequence: CATSRDGLEGWGKLFF.

This sequence joins TRBV2 and TRBJ1-6, with TRBD1 as a possible D gene (6 bases). The V gene's germline CDR1 is SNHLY and CDR2 FYNNEI. The CDR3 covers 14 residues. Trimming removed 4 bases from V and 7 bases from J, with 11 bases in between. The CDR3 bases are TGTGCCAGCAGTGGGGGGCTCGGAAATTCACCCCTCCACTTT. This gives the protein CASSGGLGNSPLHF. Combining the CDR3 with reference TRBV2 and TRBJ1-6 gives the whole variable domain EPEVTQTPSHQVTQMGQEVILRCVPISNHLYFYWYRQILGQKVEFLVSFYNNEISEKSEIFDDQFSVERPDGSNFTLKIRSTKLEDSAMYFCASSGGLGNSPLHFGNGTRLTVT.

V and J are TRBV2 and TRBJ2-5; 7 positions match TRBD2. The DNA end lines up better with TRBJ2-7; the J call may be wrong. CDR3 length: 17 amino acids. Germline V gene sequence: CDR1 SNHLY, CDR2 FYNNEI. As DNA, the CDR3 is TGTGCCAGCAGTGCACATTCCTCCGGGACTATCTCCTACGAGCAGTACTTC. Amino acids: CASSAHSSGTISYEQYF.

V usage is TRBV6-5 and J usage is TRBJ2-7; D perhaps matches TRBD2 (6 bases). Germline CDR1 and CDR2: MNHEY and SVGAGI. Trimming shortened V by 2 bases and J by 2 bases, and 10 bases separated the two germline ends. This CDR3 spans 14 amino acids. CDR3 in amino acids: CASSYGPGAYEQYF. The CDR3 bases are TGTGCCAGCAGTTACGGTCCGGGAGCCTACGAGCAGTACTTC.